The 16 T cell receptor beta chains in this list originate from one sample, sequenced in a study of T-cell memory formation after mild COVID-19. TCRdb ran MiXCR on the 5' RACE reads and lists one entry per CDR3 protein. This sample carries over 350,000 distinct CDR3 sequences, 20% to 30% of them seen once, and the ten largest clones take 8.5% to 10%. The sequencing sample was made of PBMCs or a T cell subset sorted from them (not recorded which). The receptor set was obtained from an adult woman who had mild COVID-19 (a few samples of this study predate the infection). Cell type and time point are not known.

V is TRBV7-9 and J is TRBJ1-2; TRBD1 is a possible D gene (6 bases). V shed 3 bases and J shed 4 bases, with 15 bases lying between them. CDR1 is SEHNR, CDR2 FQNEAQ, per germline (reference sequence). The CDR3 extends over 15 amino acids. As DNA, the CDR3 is TGTGCCAGCAGCTTGTACCGGACAGACTCCTATGGCTACACCTTC. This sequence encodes CASSLYRTDSYGYTF.

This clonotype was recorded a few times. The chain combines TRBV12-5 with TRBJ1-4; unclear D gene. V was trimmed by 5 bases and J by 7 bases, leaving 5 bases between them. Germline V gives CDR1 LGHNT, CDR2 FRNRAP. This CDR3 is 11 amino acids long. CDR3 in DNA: TGTGCTAGTGGTCGAGGTGAAAAACTGTTTTTT. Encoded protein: CASGRGEKLFF.

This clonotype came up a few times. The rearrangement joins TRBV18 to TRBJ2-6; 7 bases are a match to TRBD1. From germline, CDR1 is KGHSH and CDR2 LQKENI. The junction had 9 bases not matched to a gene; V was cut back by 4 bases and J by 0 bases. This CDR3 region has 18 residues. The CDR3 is CASSLEGQSYSGANVLTF. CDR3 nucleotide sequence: TGTGCCAGCTCACTCGAGGGACAGTCATACTCTGGGGCCAACGTCCTGACTTTC.

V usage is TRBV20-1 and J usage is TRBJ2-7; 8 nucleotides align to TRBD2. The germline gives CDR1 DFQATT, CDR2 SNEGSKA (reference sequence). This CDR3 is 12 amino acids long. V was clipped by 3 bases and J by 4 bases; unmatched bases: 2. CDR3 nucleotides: TGCAGTGCTAGCGGGAGGGGATACGAGCAGTACTTC. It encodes CSASGRGYEQYF.

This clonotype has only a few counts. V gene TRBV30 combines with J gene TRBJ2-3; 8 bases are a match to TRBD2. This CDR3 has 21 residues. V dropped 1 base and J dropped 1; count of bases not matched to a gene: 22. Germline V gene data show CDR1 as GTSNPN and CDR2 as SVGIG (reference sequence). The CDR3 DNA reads TGTGCCTGGAGTGGAACCCGAGGCCTTAGCGGGGCGAGATCAGGCACAGATACGCAGTATTTT. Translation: CAWSGTRGLSGARSGTDTQYF.

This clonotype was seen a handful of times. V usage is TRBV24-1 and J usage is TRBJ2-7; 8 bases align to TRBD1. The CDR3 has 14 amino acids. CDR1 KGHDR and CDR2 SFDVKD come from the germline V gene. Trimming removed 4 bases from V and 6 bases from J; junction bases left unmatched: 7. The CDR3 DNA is TGTGCCACCAGTGACAGGGGGCGCGGTGCCGAGCAGTACTTC. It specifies CATSDRGRGAEQYF.

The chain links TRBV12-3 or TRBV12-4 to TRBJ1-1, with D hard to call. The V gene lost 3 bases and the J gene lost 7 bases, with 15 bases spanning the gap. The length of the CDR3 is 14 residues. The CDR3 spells CASSFSSLEVEAFF. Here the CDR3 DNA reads TGTGCCAGCAGTTTTAGCAGTTTGGAAGTTGAAGCTTTCTTT.

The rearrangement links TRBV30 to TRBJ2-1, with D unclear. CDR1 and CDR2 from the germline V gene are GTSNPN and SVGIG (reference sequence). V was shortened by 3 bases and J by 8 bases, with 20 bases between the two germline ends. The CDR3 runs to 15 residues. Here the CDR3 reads CAWRAGAQVGYEQFF. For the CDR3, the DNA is TGTGCCTGGAGGGCCGGCGCCCAGGTGGGGTATGAGCAGTTCTTC.

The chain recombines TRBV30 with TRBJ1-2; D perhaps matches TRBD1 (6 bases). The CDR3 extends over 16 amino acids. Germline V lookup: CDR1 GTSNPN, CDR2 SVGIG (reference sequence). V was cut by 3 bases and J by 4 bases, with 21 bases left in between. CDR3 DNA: TGTGCCTGGAGCTCCCTGTACGGGGGGCTTGGCTATGGCTACACCTTC. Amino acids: CAWSSLYGGLGYGYTF.

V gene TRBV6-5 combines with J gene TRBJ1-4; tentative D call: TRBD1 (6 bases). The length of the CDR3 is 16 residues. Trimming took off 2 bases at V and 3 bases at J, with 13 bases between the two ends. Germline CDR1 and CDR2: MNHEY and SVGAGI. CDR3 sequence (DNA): TGTGCCAGCAGTTACAGCCTCCAGGGGTCTAATGAAAAACTGTTTTTT. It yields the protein CASSYSLQGSNEKLFF.

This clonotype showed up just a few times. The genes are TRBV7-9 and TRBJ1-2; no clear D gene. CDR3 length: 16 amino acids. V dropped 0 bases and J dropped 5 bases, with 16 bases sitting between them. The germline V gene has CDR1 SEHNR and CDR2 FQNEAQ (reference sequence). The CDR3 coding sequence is TGTGCCAGCAGCTTAGCTTACACAGAAGAGCTATATGGCTACACCTTC. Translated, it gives CASSLAYTEELYGYTF. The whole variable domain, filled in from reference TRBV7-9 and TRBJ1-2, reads DTGVSQNPRHKITKRGQNVTFRCDPISEHNRLYWYRQTLGQGPEFLTYFQNEAQLEKSRLLSDRFSAERPKGSFSTLEIQRTEQGDSAMYLCASSLAYTEELYGYTFGSGTRLTVV.

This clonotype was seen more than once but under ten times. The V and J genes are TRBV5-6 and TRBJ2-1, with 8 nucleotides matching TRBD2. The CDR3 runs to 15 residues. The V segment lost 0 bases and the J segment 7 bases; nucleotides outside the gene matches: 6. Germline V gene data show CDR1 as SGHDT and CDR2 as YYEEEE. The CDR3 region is CASSLGFQRENEQFF. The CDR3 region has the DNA TGTGCCAGCAGCTTGGGTTTTCAGCGGGAGAATGAGCAGTTCTTC.

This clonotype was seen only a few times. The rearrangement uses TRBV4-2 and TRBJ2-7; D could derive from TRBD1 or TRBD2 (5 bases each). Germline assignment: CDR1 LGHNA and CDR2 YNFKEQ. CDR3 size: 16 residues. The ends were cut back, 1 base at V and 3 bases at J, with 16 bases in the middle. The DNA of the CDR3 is TGTGCCAGCAGCCAAGGAGGGGTACCAGAGATCTACGAGCAGTACTTC. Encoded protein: CASSQGGVPEIYEQYF.

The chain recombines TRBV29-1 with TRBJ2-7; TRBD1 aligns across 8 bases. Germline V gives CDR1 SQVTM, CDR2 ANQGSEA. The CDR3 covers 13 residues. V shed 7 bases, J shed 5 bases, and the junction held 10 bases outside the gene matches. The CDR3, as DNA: TGCAGCGGGGTGGACAGGGCAGCTGACGAGCAGTACTTC. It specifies CSGVDRAADEQYF.

In DNA form, the CDR3 reads TGTGCCAGCAGCGCCAGTGGAGTGGCTGGAAACACCATATATTTT. Encoded protein: CASSASGVAGNTIYF. This chain uses TRBV9 with TRBJ1-3; D remains unclear. The V gene lost 3 bases and the J gene lost 2 bases, with 12 bases spanning the gap. Germline CDR1 reads SGDLS; CDR2 reads YYNGEE. The CDR3 is made up of 15 amino acids.

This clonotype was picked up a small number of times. The CDR3 DNA follows: TGTGCCAGCAGCTTACGGGACAGGGAAGCTTTCTTT. Protein sequence: CASSLRDREAFF. This chain connects TRBV7-9 to TRBJ1-1; TRBD1 matches at 8 bases. This CDR3 region has 12 residues. The V segment lost 2 bases and the J segment 8 bases; nucleotides outside the gene matches: 1. Germline-derived CDR1 and CDR2 are SEHNR and FQNEAQ (reference sequence).